Given below is one T cell receptor (beta chain) in context. Its antigen remains unidentified. PCR involved 60 Vbeta and 13 Jbeta primers. Measured with immunoSEQ multiplex PCR; TCRdb has only the in-frame clones, and not every one. The table includes 130,000 to 150,000 clones, 75% to 90% detected once. These data come from a study of cytomegalovirus exposure and HLA in healthy donors. CDR3 length equals 15 residues. Trimming shortened V by 5 bases and J by 3 bases, and 16 bases separated the two germline ends. Germline V gene data show CDR1 as MNHEY and CDR2 as SVGAGI. General study points: The sole available immune exposure information was CMV serostatus. An analysis was carried out at a later point. It showed that HLA-associated TCR beta chains were more clonally expanded than equally common non-associated chains. Accurate predictions that matched the HLA-A and HLA-B alleles of most subjects were reportedly made from TCR beta sequences.

The clonotype comes from a woman in her thirties in good health and CMV-seronegative. Sequencing was carried out using PBMCs. The rearrangement links TRBV6-5 to TRBJ1-2; D remains ambiguous. Written as DNA, the CDR3 is TGTGCCAGCAGTCGCCGCGACATTGCCTACTATGGCTACACCTTC. It codes for CASSRRDIAYYGYTF.